Listed below are T cell receptor beta chains from one sample, sequenced in a study of blood T cell repertoires in COVID-19. Sequencing was performed with immunoSEQ multiplex PCR; in TCRdb, only in-frame clones are kept and a portion is missing. The sample lists 75,000 or so clones; 87% were seen once. Sequencing was performed on peripheral blood. The receptors here all came from an elderly woman with active or convalescent COVID-19. CDR3s include the opening cysteine and the closing phenylalanine or tryptophan. Expanded clones are given a class, and other clones once, few, many or no size at all.

-	TRBV5-1	TRBJ1-1	CASSGPENLAAEAFF
-	TRBV4-3	TRBJ1-2	CASSRAKWAGGYTF
-	TRBV28	TRBJ2-2	CASSFSSGNTGELFF
-	TRBV10-3	TRBJ2-7	CAISESQGHSYEQYF
-	TRBV6-6	TRBJ1-2	CASSFSTGGGTF
-	TRBV5-6	TRBJ1-2	CASSFRGLNGYTF
-	TRBV18	TRBJ2-2	CASSPGLAGMNTGELFF
-	TRBV5-1	TRBJ2-3	CASSRGAEPDTQYF
-	TRBV5-1	TRBJ2-7	CASSPTTGPGYEQYF
-	TRBV27	TRBJ1-1	CASSYRGPNTEAFF
-	TRBV6-2/TRBV6-3	TRBJ2-7	CASSDHSGVTYEQYF
-	TRBV5-1	TRBJ2-2	CASSITLSLAGAYTGELFF
-	TRBV5-6	TRBJ1-1	CASSSVGRQGTEAFF
-	TRBV7-2	TRBJ2-3	CASSLTRSWDTQYF
-	TRBV7-2	TRBJ1-2	CASSLTGTGVYTF
-	TRBV4-3	TRBJ1-3	CASSQEGAGNTIYF
once	TRBV7-2	TRBJ2-7	CASSSPGQGPGQYF
-	TRBV30	TRBJ1-6	CAWTTGTYLYVSLLHF